This entry describes one T cell receptor beta chain. Its antigen is not known. Amplification used 60 Vbeta primers and 13 Jbeta primers. Profiled with immunoSEQ multiplex PCR; TCRdb holds only in-frame clones, not every one. The repertoire holds approximately 150,000 clones, with approximately 80% as singletons. The sample belongs to a study of cytomegalovirus exposure and HLA in healthy donors. Study-wide results and limits: It was assumed in the presence/absence analyses that sequencing depth was roughly uniform across donors.

The CDR3 has 17 residues. Germline CDR1 SGHDT, CDR2 YYEEEE. The V gene end was trimmed by 2 bases and the J gene end by 2 bases; junction bases not matched to a gene: 5. Sequencing was done on a sample of PBMCs. This clonotype originated in a man in his forties or fifties in good health and CMV-seronegative. The V gene is TRBV5-6, the J gene TRBJ2-1; TRBD2 matches at 12 bases. This chain's CDR3 is CASSFSSGGAAYNEQFF. In nucleotides, the CDR3 is TGTGCCAGCAGCTTTTCTAGCGGGGGGGCCGCCTACAATGAGCAGTTCTTC.